This T cell receptor beta chain was sequenced during a study of beta chain features in type 1 diabetes. Points from the study as a whole: Moderately but significantly shorter TCRB CDR3s were found in Type 1 diabetes patients in all four CD4+ subsets. Any PCR bias toward short templates would affect both groups alike. The naive, central memory and Treg TCRB repertoires looked more alike in patients than they did in healthy donors.

In all sorted populations, purity surpassed 95%. This clone is a singleton in its sample. The antigen remains unidentified. Every bit of the isolated RNA underwent reverse transcription, so sequencing read expressed TCRB transcripts. The assay was immunoSEQ multiplex PCR, and TCRdb's table has in-frame clones only and misses some. This table holds roughly 250,000 clones, roughly 20% found once. With 2 bases clipped from V and 4 bases from J, the junction kept 4 bases outside the gene matches. Germline V gene sequence: CDR1 SGDLS, CDR2 YYNGEE. This CDR3 spans 14 amino acids. The source is a middle-aged woman with type 1 diabetes. This rearrangement joins TRBV9 to TRBJ2-7, with TRBD2 matching over 9 bases. Sequenced input: naive CD4+ T cells from blood. CDR3 protein: CASSVGLAPYEQYF. As DNA, the CDR3 is TGTGCCAGCAGCGTGGGACTAGCTCCGTACGAGCAGTACTTC.